These 32 T cell receptor beta chains share one sample of origin, sequenced in a study of control samples from healthy donors and cancer patients. The protocol was immunoSEQ multiplex PCR, while the TCRdb copy is restricted to in-frame clones and leaves out a portion. The sample carries 21,000 or so clones, approximately 85% recorded once. Sequencing was done on a sample of PBMCs. The receptors here all came from a man aged 55 to 70 with head and neck cancer.

The chain has TRBV9 and TRBJ2-6, with 9 bases fitting TRBD1. Germline V gene sequence: CDR1 SGDLS, CDR2 YYNGEE. This CDR3 is 15 amino acids long. V dropped 4 bases and J dropped 12; count of bases not matched to a gene: 11. The CDR3 loop is CASSRGQGQAGVLTF. The CDR3 nucleotides read TGTGCCAGCAGCAGGGGACAGGGACAGGCAGGCGTCCTGACTTTC.

The chain uses TRBV6-6 and TRBJ2-7; D is uncertain. The CDR3 sequence is 14 residues long. The V end was cut by 4 bases, the J end by 3 bases, with 13 bases between. Germline CDR1 and CDR2: MNHNY and SVGAGI (reference sequence). For the CDR3, the DNA is TGTGCCAGCAGTTCTCACAATGGCGGCTACGAGCAGTACGTC. Translated, it gives CASSSHNGGYEQYV.

This chain connects TRBV3-1 (or the pseudogene TRBV3-2) to TRBJ2-1, with D perhaps TRBD2 (7 bases). Trimming pared 5 bases from V and 7 bases from J, leaving 18 bases between. The CDR3 length is 15 residues. Germline assignment: CDR1 LGHDT and CDR2 YNNKEL (reference sequence). This CDR3 reads CASSDQGRERNEQFF. CDR3 in DNA: TGTGCCAGCAGCGACCAGGGGCGGGAGAGAAATGAGCAGTTCTTC.

The CDR3 loop is CASSPPGLREQYF. The CDR3 DNA sequence: TGTGCCAGCAGCCCCCCGGGTCTTAGAGAGCAGTACTTC. The rearrangement uses TRBV27 and TRBJ2-7; D is uncertain. The CDR3 loop spans 13 amino acids. Trimming shortened V by 6 bases and J by 7 bases, and 16 bases separated the two germline ends. Germline CDR1 MNHEY, CDR2 SMNVEV (reference sequence).

J is TRBJ1-1 and V is TRBV3-1 (or the pseudogene TRBV3-2); a possible D gene is TRBD1 (5 bases). The CDR3 has 15 residues. Between the trimmed V and J ends, which lost 1 base and 3 bases, there was a span of 12 bases. Germline V CDR1 and CDR2: LGHDT, YNNKEL (reference sequence). This chain's CDR3 is CASSQGRQGDTEAFF. The CDR3 coding sequence is TGTGCCAGCAGCCAAGGTCGGCAGGGAGACACTGAAGCTTTCTTT.

The J gene is TRBJ2-7, the V gene TRBV7-3; a possible D gene is TRBD1 (6 bases). Trimming took 1 base from V and 3 from J, leaving 7 bases between them. From germline, CDR1 is SGHTA and CDR2 FQGTGA. The CDR3 covers 13 residues. CDR3 residues: CASSLNRDYEQYF. The CDR3 DNA sequence: TGTGCCAGCAGCTTAAACAGGGACTACGAGCAGTACTTC.

The chain has TRBV6-5 and TRBJ2-5; D call uncertain. The V gene's germline CDR1 is MNHEY and CDR2 SVGAGI. V was shortened by 4 bases and J by 5 bases, with 8 bases between the two germline ends. CDR3 size: 12 residues. CDR3 region: CASSSPQETQYF. Written as DNA, the CDR3 is TGTGCCAGCAGTTCCCCCCAGGAGACCCAGTACTTC.

This chain uses TRBV3-1 (or the pseudogene TRBV3-2) with TRBJ2-7, with D tentatively TRBD1 (5 bases). Trimming pared 2 bases from V and 6 bases from J, leaving 14 bases between. The germline CDR1 and CDR2 sequences are LGHDT and YNNKEL (reference sequence). CDR3 length: 14 amino acids. CDR3 DNA: TGTGCCAGCAGCCAATTTAAACAGGTCGCCGAGCAGTACTTC. Protein sequence: CASSQFKQVAEQYF.

This clone was observed once. The chain carries TRBV30 and TRBJ2-2, with a weak D call TRBD1 (6 bases). The CDR3 is made up of 16 amino acids. V gave up 3 bases and J gave up 0 bases, with 14 bases separating them. From germline, CDR1 is GTSNPN and CDR2 SVGIG (reference sequence). For the CDR3, the DNA is TGTGCCTGGAGAGCGACAGGTTCCCCGAACACCGGGGAGCTGTTTTTT. This encodes CAWRATGSPNTGELFF.

This chain joins TRBV6-5 and TRBJ2-1, with D hard to call. V was trimmed by 6 bases and J by 0 bases, leaving 6 bases between them. The length of the CDR3 is 13 residues. CDR1 is MNHEY, CDR2 SVGAGI, per germline. In DNA form, the CDR3 reads TGTGCCAGCAGGGCCAGCTCCTACAATGAGCAGTTCTTC. Translating gives CASRASSYNEQFF.

This clone was observed once. The chain employs TRBV3-1 (or the pseudogene TRBV3-2) and TRBJ1-3; D uncertain. Trimming stripped 4 bases from V and 2 bases from J, with 12 bases between. Germline assignment: CDR1 LGHDT and CDR2 YNNKEL (reference sequence). The CDR3 is 15 residues long. The CDR3 DNA sequence: TGTGCCAGCAGCCTCCTTCGGGGAGCTGGAAACACCATATATTTT. This gives the protein CASSLLRGAGNTIYF.

This rearrangement joins TRBV4-1 to TRBJ1-4; TRBD1 is a possible D gene (5 bases). Germline V gene sequence: CDR1 MGHRA, CDR2 YSYEKL. The CDR3 has 13 residues. Trimming took 10 bases from V and 4 from J, leaving 13 bases between them. Here the CDR3 DNA reads TGCGCCACCCTCGGGACCTTTAATGAAAAACTGTTTTTT. This sequence encodes CATLGTFNEKLFF.

The rearrangement links TRBV5-1 to TRBJ2-5; a possible D gene is TRBD1 (7 bases). Germline V gene data show CDR1 as SGHRS and CDR2 as YFSETQ. The CDR3 is 14 amino acids. Between the trimmed V and J ends, which lost 4 bases and 2 bases, there was a span of 12 bases. The CDR3 is CASSAQGGQETQYF. The CDR3, as DNA: TGCGCCAGCAGCGCTCAGGGGGGACAAGAGACCCAGTACTTC.

The rearrangement links TRBV3-1 (or the pseudogene TRBV3-2) to TRBJ1-5; D gene ambiguous. Deletions cut 2 bases from V and 1 base from J, with 3 bases between. The V gene's germline CDR1 is LGHDT and CDR2 YNNKEL (reference sequence). The CDR3 is 13 residues long. The CDR3 region has the DNA TGTGCCAGCAGCCAATTAAGCAATCAGCCCCAGCATTTT. It codes for CASSQLSNQPQHF.

The sample holds one count of this clone. The rearrangement joins TRBV29-1 to TRBJ1-1; D might be TRBD1 (5 bases). CDR1 SQVTM and CDR2 ANQGSEA come from the germline V gene. CDR3 length: 12 amino acids. V was cut by 4 bases and J by 5 bases, with 11 bases left in between. The CDR3 reads CSVGRGETEAFF. The CDR3 nucleotides are TGCAGCGTTGGACGGGGGGAGACTGAAGCTTTCTTT.

The chain uses TRBV6-2 or TRBV6-3 and TRBJ2-1; 14 positions match TRBD2. The CDR3 length is 15 residues. CDR1 MNHEY and CDR2 SVGEGT come from the germline V gene. V shed 5 bases and J 10 bases; nucleotides not matched to a gene: 7. In nucleotides, the CDR3 is TGTGCCAGCAGTGGGACTAGCGGGAGTTCGGAAGAGCAGTTCTTC. Its protein is CASSGTSGSSEEQFF.

The V and J genes are TRBV9 and TRBJ2-5, with a possible D match to TRBD2 (6 bases). The CDR3 extends over 13 amino acids. V gave up 1 base and J gave up 2 bases, with 6 bases separating them. Germline V gene lookup returns CDR1 SGDLS and CDR2 YYNGEE. In nucleotides, the CDR3 is TGTGCCAGCAGCGTACGGGAGCAAGAGACCCAGTACTTC. It yields the protein CASSVREQETQYF.

This clone is medium-sized within its sample. CDR3 DNA: TGTGCCAGTAGTATCCAGGGACAGATGAGTCAGCCCCAGCATTTT. This codes for CASSIQGQMSQPQHF. The rearrangement uses TRBV19 and TRBJ1-5, with 7 bases that match TRBD1. The germline CDR1 and CDR2 sequences are LNHDA and SQIVND (reference sequence). The trim removed 3 bases at V and 6 bases at J, leaving 8 bases unmatched. CDR3 length: 15 residues.

The V gene is TRBV6-5, the J gene TRBJ2-7; D is unclear. Germline V gene lookup returns CDR1 MNHEY and CDR2 SVGAGI. V was pared by 6 bases and J by 7 bases, with 16 bases between. The length of the CDR3 is 13 residues. CDR3 sequence reads: CASSGFSMGEQYF. The CDR3 DNA reads as TGTGCCAGCAGCGGGTTTTCCATGGGGGAGCAGTACTTC.

The chain uses TRBV24-1 and TRBJ2-3; maybe TRBD2 (6 bases). The CDR3 covers 13 residues. V was shortened by 7 bases and J by 6 bases, with 13 bases between the two germline ends. Per the germline V gene, CDR1 is KGHDR and CDR2 is SFDVKD. For the CDR3, the DNA is TGTGCCACCAGCGCCCTTCGGGGGGATACGCAGTATTTT. Translating gives CATSALRGDTQYF.

CDR3 sequence reads: CASNTQNTEAFF. The CDR3 DNA is TGTGCCAGTAATACACAGAACACTGAAGCTTTCTTT. This sequence joins TRBV19 and TRBJ1-1, with D unresolved. CDR1 is LNHDA and CDR2 is SQIVND in the germline V gene (reference sequence). The CDR3 contains 12 residues. V lost 7 bases and J 1 base, leaving 7 bases between the germline ends.

This chain connects TRBV19 to TRBJ2-3; maybe TRBD1 (5 bases). The V gene lost 10 bases and the J gene lost 2 bases, with 13 bases spanning the gap. Per germline, CDR1 LNHDA and CDR2 SQIVND (reference sequence). The CDR3 runs to 13 residues. The CDR3 nucleotides are TGTGCCACCTGGGGCCCATTCACAGATACGCAGTATTTT. This gives the protein CATWGPFTDTQYF.

This clone has more than one count but fewer than ten. This chain connects TRBV18 to TRBJ1-5; tentatively, D is TRBD1 (5 bases). In germline, CDR1 is KGHSH, CDR2 LQKENI. Trimming removed 3 bases at V and 0 bases at J, with 9 bases between. This CDR3 region has 15 residues. The CDR3 nucleotides read TGTGCCAGCTCACCGGGGGTCCTTAGCAATCAGCCCCAGCATTTT. Translating gives CASSPGVLSNQPQHF.

The rearrangement joins TRBV6-5 to TRBJ1-2; unclear D gene. Germline CDR1 is MNHEY and CDR2 is SVGAGI. The CDR3 totals 15 residues. Trimming cost V 0 bases and J 0 bases, with 8 bases left between them. The CDR3 loop reads CASSYSMGSNYGYTF. CDR3 DNA sequence: TGTGCCAGCAGTTACTCGATGGGGTCTAACTATGGCTACACCTTC.

The J gene is TRBJ2-2, the V gene TRBV28, with TRBD1 matching 7 bases. From germline, CDR1 is MDHEN and CDR2 SYDVKM. Germline trimming cut 6 bases from V and 5 bases from J; bases unmatched to any gene: 12. The CDR3 covers 16 residues. This chain's CDR3 is CASRSLWDSQTGELFF. The CDR3 bases are TGTGCCAGCAGGAGCCTCTGGGACAGTCAGACCGGGGAGCTGTTTTTT.

The gene calls are TRBV9 and TRBJ2-3, with TRBD1 as a possible D gene (5 bases). V was trimmed by 3 bases and J by 6 bases, leaving 17 bases between them. The CDR3 has 15 residues. Germline CDR1 reads SGDLS; CDR2 reads YYNGEE. The CDR3 here is CASSAPSGAWDTQYF. The CDR3 bases are TGTGCCAGCAGCGCTCCGAGTGGGGCTTGGGATACGCAGTATTTT.

V is TRBV7-2 and J is TRBJ2-3, with TRBD1 identical over 7 bases. This CDR3 contains 12 residues. V was clipped by 6 bases and J by 7 bases; unmatched bases: 4. Germline V lookup: CDR1 SGHTA, CDR2 FQGNSA. DNA for the CDR3: TGTGCCAGCAGGGAGAGGGGGCATACGCAGTATTTT. It codes for CASRERGHTQYF.

V and J are TRBV19 and TRBJ2-1; 7 bases are a match to TRBD1. This CDR3 is built from 15 residues. Germline-derived CDR1 and CDR2 are LNHDA and SQIVND (reference sequence). J lost 8 bases, V lost 5 bases, and 12 bases had no gene match. The CDR3 nucleotides read TGTGCCAGTAGTCCTGGGACAGCGAGGCGCCATGAGCAGTTCTTC. Its protein is CASSPGTARRHEQFF.

This chain uses TRBV10-3 with TRBJ1-4; 7 bases fit TRBD1. Looked up from germline, CDR1 is ENHRY and CDR2 is SYGVKD. V shed 6 bases, J shed 6 bases, and the junction held 7 bases outside the gene matches. The CDR3 runs to 14 residues. CDR3 residues: CAIRSGGLDEKLFF. CDR3 DNA sequence: TGTGCCATCAGGTCAGGGGGTTTGGATGAAAAACTGTTTTTT.

The V gene is TRBV9, the J gene TRBJ1-1; no firm D call. The CDR3 loop spans 13 amino acids. V lost 3 bases to trimming and J lost 0 bases, with 6 bases between them. Germline V gene lookup returns CDR1 SGDLS and CDR2 YYNGEE. The CDR3 spells CASSGGMNTEAFF. CDR3 DNA sequence: TGTGCCAGCAGCGGCGGGATGAACACTGAAGCTTTCTTT.

V and J are TRBV7-9 and TRBJ2-5, with 9 bases aligning to TRBD1. CDR3 length equals 15 residues. V lost 3 bases, J lost 5 bases, and 7 bases stayed unmatched. In germline, CDR1 is SEHNR, CDR2 FQNEAQ (reference sequence). CDR3 coding DNA: TGTGCCAGCAGCTTCCCCTGGACAGGGGACGAGACCCAGTACTTC. Encoded protein: CASSFPWTGDETQYF.

The V call is TRBV7-2, the J call TRBJ2-1; TRBD1 matches 9 bases. V shed 6 bases, J shed 9 bases, and the junction held 9 bases outside the gene matches. Germline V lookup: CDR1 SGHTA, CDR2 FQGNSA. The CDR3 runs to 14 residues. The CDR3 bases are TGTGCCAGCAGGCCGGGACAGGGTTACGGTGAGCAGTTCTTC. This encodes CASRPGQGYGEQFF.